Each of the 32 T cell receptor beta chains below was sequenced from the same sample in a study of blood T cells in healthy people across ages. Using a J-beta primer mix together with a sample-barcoded 5' primer, a second PCR was run for about 6 to 12 cycles. Using its own MiXCR run on the 5' RACE reads, TCRdb lists one record per CDR3 protein. In the table there are more than 1,000,000 distinct CDR3 sequences, roughly a quarter of which are singletons. This sample was shared with a second study, whose subject was T cells of mothers and their children.

The sequencing sample was made of blood. The receptors were gathered from a girl aged 2 to 10 in good health.

This clonotype was counted a few times. This chain uses TRBV6-5 with TRBJ2-1; TRBD2 matches 8 bases. The V gene's germline CDR1 is MNHEY and CDR2 SVGAGI. CDR3 length equals 18 residues. Trimming removed 0 bases from V and 8 bases from J; junction bases left unmatched: 15. The CDR3 nucleotides are TGTGCCAGCAGTTACTCCTCAGGTCCGGGAGGGTGGGAATATGAGCAGTTCTTC. Protein: CASSYSSGPGGWEYEQFF.

In its sample, this clonotype was seen a few times. The CDR3 loop reads CASSQRDLETQYF. The CDR3 nucleotides read TGCGCCAGCAGCCAAAGGGACCTAGAGACCCAGTACTTC. The chain employs TRBV4-1 and TRBJ2-5; D may correspond to TRBD1 or TRBD2 (5 bases each). Trimming shortened V by 2 bases and J by 4 bases, and 8 bases separated the two germline ends. Germline lookup yields CDR1 MGHRA and CDR2 YSYEKL. The CDR3 spans 13 residues.

The chain has TRBV4-1 and TRBJ2-5; D remains ambiguous. CDR1 is MGHRA, CDR2 YSYEKL, per germline. CDR3 length equals 14 residues. Trimming cost V 4 bases and J 5 bases, with 14 bases left between them. CDR3 nucleotide sequence: TGCGCCAGCAGCCGGTCGACGGGCCGGGAGACCCAGTACTTC. This codes for CASSRSTGRETQYF.

V is TRBV5-1 and J is TRBJ2-5; D may be TRBD2 (5 bases). Germline assignment: CDR1 SGHRS and CDR2 YFSETQ. The V gene lost 5 bases and the J gene lost 7 bases, with 21 bases spanning the gap. This CDR3 contains 15 residues. In nucleotides, the CDR3 is TGCGCCAGCAGGGGGAGCGAGACGCGGGCGATGACCCAGTACTTC. Its protein product is CASRGSETRAMTQYF. The variable domain in full, completed from reference TRBV5-1 and TRBJ2-5, reads KAGVTQTPRYLIKTRGQQVTLSCSPISGHRSVSWYQQTPGQGLQFLFEYFSETQRNKGNFPGRFSGRQFSNSRSEMNVSTLELGDSALYLCASRGSETRAMTQYFGPGTRLLVL.

This clonotype was counted a few times. V is TRBV20-1 and J is TRBJ2-5; D is perhaps TRBD2 (5 bases). The J call is doubtful: the DNA matches TRBJ2-7 better. The CDR3 is 17 residues long. CDR1 DFQATT and CDR2 SNEGSKA come from the germline V gene (reference sequence). CDR3 amino acids: CSARDSRSKRATYEQYF. CDR3 coding DNA: TGCAGTGCTAGAGATTCTCGGTCAAAGAGGGCGACCTACGAGCAGTACTTC.

This clonotype was counted between two and nine times. The chain employs TRBV12-3 or TRBV12-4 and TRBJ2-5; TRBD2 matches at 14 bases. V was clipped by 3 bases and J by 5 bases; unmatched bases: 8. The CDR3 consists of 17 residues. CDR3 residues: CASSFETSGGAHETQYF. The CDR3 coding sequence is TGTGCCAGCAGTTTCGAGACTAGCGGGGGGGCTCACGAGACCCAGTACTTC.

This clonotype appeared a few times. The chain joins TRBV7-8 to TRBJ1-2, with D possibly matching TRBD1 (6 bases). There are 16 residues in the CDR3. V lost 3 bases to trimming and J lost 1 base, with 15 bases between them. CDR1 SGHVS and CDR2 FQNEAQ come from the germline V gene. The CDR3 here is CASSLQQGWLNYGYTF. The CDR3 DNA reads as TGTGCCAGCAGCTTGCAACAGGGCTGGCTTAACTATGGCTACACCTTC.

The chain recombines TRBV20-1 with TRBJ2-1; 9 positions match TRBD2. V trimming: 1 base; J trimming: 3 bases; junction bases outside the gene matches: 4. Germline V CDR1 and CDR2: DFQATT, SNEGSKA (reference sequence). The CDR3 contains 15 residues. CDR3 in amino acids: CSARGRLADYNEQFF. CDR3 in DNA: TGCAGTGCTAGAGGGAGACTAGCGGACTACAATGAGCAGTTCTTC.

The rearrangement uses TRBV15 and TRBJ2-3, with TRBD2 matching over 10 bases. There are 16 residues in the CDR3. Per germline, CDR1 LNHNV and CDR2 YYDKDF (reference sequence). V was clipped by 0 bases and J by 6 bases; unmatched bases: 6. CDR3 nucleotide sequence: TGTGCCACCAGCAGAGATGATAGCGGGGGGATGGATACGCAGTATTTT. This sequence encodes CATSRDDSGGMDTQYF. Supplemented by reference TRBV15 and TRBJ2-3, the full variable domain reads DAMVIQNPRYQVTQFGKPVTLSCSQTLNHNVMYWYQQKSSQAPKLLFHYYDKDFNNEADTPDNFQSRRPNTSFCFLDIRSPGLGDTAMYLCATSRDDSGGMDTQYFGPGTRLTVL.

This clonotype has a handful of counts. This chain uses TRBV11-1 with TRBJ2-7; D unclear. CDR1 is SGHAT, CDR2 FQDESV, per germline (reference sequence). The CDR3 consists of 13 residues. Trimming cost V 5 bases and J 2 bases, with 10 bases left between them. The chain's CDR3 is CASSVQTPYEQYF. The CDR3 coding sequence is TGTGCCAGCAGCGTCCAGACTCCCTACGAGCAGTACTTC.

This clonotype was picked up a small number of times. Mismatch with germline at one junction end may stem from a read error. This rearrangement joins TRBV27 to TRBJ2-7; D is unclear. CDR1 and CDR2 from the germline V gene are MNHEY and SMNVEV (reference sequence). CDR3 length: 13 residues. CDR3 amino acids: CVSSLIRSYEQYF. The DNA of the CDR3 is TGTGTCAGCAGTTTGATCAGGTCCTACGAGCAGTACTTC.

This clonotype has a handful of counts. This chain joins TRBV6-5 and TRBJ2-5, with 8 bases identical to TRBD1. Per germline, CDR1 MNHEY and CDR2 SVGAGI. With V trimmed by 2 bases and J by 3 bases, 8 bases remained unmatched. The CDR3 runs to 16 residues. The CDR3 loop is CASSYGRQGTKETQYF. The CDR3 DNA sequence: TGTGCCAGCAGTTACGGCAGACAGGGGACGAAAGAGACCCAGTACTTC.

The chain employs TRBV5-4 and TRBJ1-1, with TRBD1 matching over 7 bases. V shed 0 bases, J shed 1 base, and the junction held 9 bases outside the gene matches. The V gene's germline CDR1 is SGHNT and CDR2 YYREEE (reference sequence). The CDR3 consists of 17 residues. CDR3 in DNA: TGTGCCAGCAGCTTGGCTTCCAGGGGGAAGCGGAACACTGAAGCTTTCTTT. It translates to CASSLASRGKRNTEAFF.

This clonotype came up once. CDR3 loop: CSASLRQGNQPQHF. DNA of the CDR3: TGCAGTGCTTCCTTGAGGCAGGGGAATCAGCCCCAGCATTTT. The V call is TRBV20-1, the J call TRBJ1-5, with a possible D match to TRBD1 (6 bases). CDR3 size: 14 residues. Germline V lookup: CDR1 DFQATT, CDR2 SNEGSKA (reference sequence). Trimming left V 5 bases short and J 4 bases short, with 15 bases between.

Details on this clonotype: At one boundary the junction diverges from the germline segment, which might be a read error. The chain has TRBV4-1 and TRBJ2-3; tentatively, D is TRBD1 (5 bases). Germline V gene sequence: CDR1 MGHRA, CDR2 YSYEKL. The CDR3 length is 14 residues. The CDR3 reads CAGSQVEGVRTQYF. In nucleotides, the CDR3 is TGCGCCGGCAGCCAAGTGGAAGGGGTTCGTACGCAGTATTTT.

This chain uses TRBV6-5 with TRBJ2-1; possible D gene TRBD1, 5 bases. This CDR3 region has 14 residues. Trimming removed 5 bases from V and 7 bases from J, with 15 bases in between. CDR1 and CDR2 from the germline V gene are MNHEY and SVGAGI. CDR3 residues: CASSRGAGLNEQFF. The DNA for the CDR3 is TGTGCCAGCAGTCGTGGGGCAGGGCTAAATGAGCAGTTCTTC.

The CDR3 loop reads CASSELGVHEQFF. CDR3 bases: TGTGCCAGCAGCGAGCTGGGGGTCCATGAGCAGTTCTTC. The chain is built from TRBV7-9 and TRBJ2-5; D possibly uses TRBD1 or TRBD2 (5 bases each). The J call may not be correct, given that the DNA end is closer to TRBJ2-1. The germline V gene encodes CDR1 SEHNR and CDR2 FQNEAQ (reference sequence). The CDR3 is 13 amino acids.

The chain recombines TRBV20-1 with TRBJ2-5; 7 positions match TRBD2. The end of the DNA fits TRBJ2-7 better, so the J call may be wrong. This CDR3 is built from 13 residues. Germline V lookup: CDR1 DFQATT, CDR2 SNEGSKA (reference sequence). In DNA, the CDR3 is TGCAGTGGGAAGGAAGGGACTACCTACGAGCAGTACTTC. Translated, it gives CSGKEGTTYEQYF.

A few counts support this clonotype. The genes are TRBV27 and TRBJ1-5; D is uncertain. Germline loops: CDR1 MNHEY, CDR2 SMNVEV (reference sequence). V lost 2 bases to trimming and J lost 4 bases, with 6 bases between them. The CDR3 is 13 amino acids. CDR3 sequence reads: CASSLSFNQPQHF. In DNA, the CDR3 is TGTGCCAGCAGTTTAAGTTTTAATCAGCCCCAGCATTTT.

The V call is TRBV10-3, the J call TRBJ1-1; D is unresolved. Trimming removed 4 bases from V and 2 bases from J, with 5 bases in between. Germline V lookup: CDR1 ENHRY, CDR2 SYGVKD. The CDR3 covers 12 residues. CDR3 in DNA: TGTGCCATCAGTGTTCAAAACACTGAAGCTTTCTTT. It translates to CAISVQNTEAFF.

This clonotype was seen a handful of times. The chain carries TRBV5-1 and TRBJ1-2, with 9 bases matching TRBD1. With 5 bases clipped from V and 7 bases from J, the junction kept 12 bases outside the gene matches. The CDR3 spans 15 residues. Germline values: CDR1 SGHRS, CDR2 YFSETQ. The CDR3 here is CASRDPLRDRVGYTF. The DNA of the CDR3 is TGCGCCAGCAGGGACCCACTACGGGACAGGGTTGGCTACACCTTC. The full variable domain, in which reference TRBV5-1 and TRBJ1-2 provide the parts outside the CDR3, is KAGVTQTPRYLIKTRGQQVTLSCSPISGHRSVSWYQQTPGQGLQFLFEYFSETQRNKGNFPGRFSGRQFSNSRSEMNVSTLELGDSALYLCASRDPLRDRVGYTFGSGTRLTVV.

The genes are TRBV20-1 and TRBJ2-7; 7 bases are shared with TRBD2. With V trimmed by 3 bases and J by 0 bases, 8 bases remained unmatched. Germline V gene sequence: CDR1 DFQATT, CDR2 SNEGSKA (reference sequence). The CDR3 is 15 residues long. This CDR3 reads CSARGGGSYSYEQYF. The CDR3 DNA sequence: TGCAGTGCTAGGGGAGGCGGGAGTTACTCCTACGAGCAGTACTTC.

The table lists this clonotype with a few counts. The chain links TRBV10-2 to TRBJ2-1, with a possible D match to TRBD2 (5 bases). Germline values: CDR1 WSHSY, CDR2 SAAADI. V gave up 10 bases and J gave up 5 bases, with 12 bases separating them. This CDR3 region has 12 residues. CDR3 protein: CAISTTNNEQFF. In DNA, the CDR3 is TGCGCCATTTCGACTACTAACAATGAGCAGTTCTTC.

This sequence joins TRBV3-1 and TRBJ2-3; 8 nucleotides match TRBD2. The CDR3 is made up of 11 amino acids. Germline lookup yields CDR1 LGHDT and CDR2 YNNKEL (reference sequence). V gave up 8 bases and J gave up 8 bases; unmatched junction bases: 3. The CDR3 reads CASVGGATQYF. The CDR3 DNA reads as TGTGCCAGCGTCGGGGGGGCTACGCAGTATTTT.

This sequence joins TRBV14 and TRBJ2-5; 9 bases are shared with TRBD1. Germline values: CDR1 SGHDN, CDR2 FVKESK. The CDR3 runs to 15 residues. Losses at the gene ends were 4 bases for V and 4 bases for J; bases not matched to a gene: 7. This chain's CDR3 is CASSPGQGSSETQYF. Here the CDR3 DNA reads TGTGCCAGCAGCCCTGGACAGGGGTCCTCAGAGACCCAGTACTTC.

The rearrangement links TRBV20-1 to TRBJ2-5; weak D call: TRBD2 (6 bases). V shed 7 bases and J shed 1 base, with 10 bases lying between them. The germline gives CDR1 DFQATT, CDR2 SNEGSKA (reference sequence). This CDR3 is 12 amino acids long. CDR3 sequence reads: CSVWDSQETQYF. The CDR3, as DNA: TGCAGTGTGTGGGACTCCCAAGAGACCCAGTACTTC.

The chain has TRBV27 and TRBJ1-1; D is uncertain. Germline values: CDR1 MNHEY, CDR2 SMNVEV (reference sequence). V gave up 5 bases and J gave up 0 bases, with 13 bases separating them. The CDR3 spans 15 residues. CDR3 in amino acids: CASSHGAVMNTEAFF. CDR3 in DNA: TGTGCCAGCAGTCATGGAGCGGTCATGAACACTGAAGCTTTCTTT.

Remarks on this clonotype: One junction end disagrees with the germline gene, perhaps due to a read error. CDR3 in DNA: TGTGCCGGCAGCGGGGGACAGGTCCCTTACGAGCAGTACTTC. Encoded protein: CAGSGGQVPYEQYF. The V and J genes are TRBV9 and TRBJ2-7; D possibly uses TRBD1 or TRBD2 (8 bases each). Germline assignment: CDR1 SGDLS and CDR2 YYNGEE. The CDR3 is 14 amino acids.

This clonotype showed up just a few times. The V and J genes are TRBV20-1 and TRBJ1-2, with D unresolved. The germline gives CDR1 DFQATT, CDR2 SNEGSKA (reference sequence). The V gene lost 6 bases and the J gene lost 0 bases, with 11 bases spanning the gap. This CDR3 is built from 13 residues. DNA for the CDR3: TGCAGTGCCAGGTTCCTAGCTAACTATGGCTACACCTTC. Its translation is CSARFLANYGYTF.

This clonotype was found a few times. The chain uses TRBV11-2 and TRBJ2-5; D is uncertain. This CDR3 comprises 15 residues. V lost 1 base and J 1 base, leaving 10 bases between the germline ends. Germline CDR1 reads SGHAT; CDR2 reads FQNNGV. The CDR3 protein is CASSLVVATQETQYF. The CDR3, as DNA: TGTGCCAGCAGCTTAGTGGTGGCTACCCAAGAGACCCAGTACTTC.

The chain recombines TRBV10-3 with TRBJ1-2; D is unclear. Trimming took off 2 bases at V and 5 bases at J, with 18 bases between the two ends. This CDR3 is built from 16 residues. Germline V gives CDR1 ENHRY, CDR2 SYGVKD. The CDR3 nucleotides are TGTGCCATCAGTGAGACGGGTGGCGCAGCCCAGTATGGCTACACCTTC. Translated: CAISETGGAAQYGYTF.

The chain joins TRBV5-1 to TRBJ2-5; 8 bases are a match to TRBD2. Losses at the gene ends were 5 bases for V and 2 bases for J; bases not matched to a gene: 8. Germline loops: CDR1 SGHRS, CDR2 YFSETQ. This CDR3 spans 15 amino acids. The CDR3 sequence is CASSYQTSAQETQYF. DNA for the CDR3: TGCGCCAGCAGTTATCAGACTAGCGCTCAAGAGACCCAGTACTTC.